These 8 T cell receptor beta chains were all obtained from the same sample, sequenced in a study of early T cells in non-severe SARS-CoV-2 infection. A single record per CDR3 protein comes from TCRdb applying MiXCR to the 5' RACE reads. Of roughly 71,000 distinct CDR3 sequences in the sample, around 14% were seen once. The material sequenced was whole blood. The receptors stem from an adult who was a healthcare worker with PCR-confirmed SARS-CoV-2 infection or an uninfected control (not recorded which).

V is TRBV6-1 and J is TRBJ1-2, with D tentatively TRBD1 (6 bases). CDR1 is MNHNS and CDR2 is SASEGT in the germline V gene. Trimming removed 1 base from V and 5 bases from J, with 8 bases in between. The CDR3 totals 13 residues. CDR3 sequence: CASSEGTAYGYTF. The CDR3 DNA reads as TGTGCCAGCAGTGAAGGGACAGCATATGGCTACACCTTC.

V is TRBV12-3 or TRBV12-4 and J is TRBJ1-2, with D maybe TRBD1 (5 bases). Trimming removed 5 bases from V and 8 bases from J, with 12 bases in between. CDR3 length: 12 amino acids. The DNA of the CDR3 is TGTGCCAGCAGTACAAACAGGCGCGGCTACACCTTC. Translation gives CASSTNRRGYTF.

This rearrangement joins TRBV2 to TRBJ2-3, with D tentatively TRBD2 (6 bases). This CDR3 has 14 residues. V was trimmed by 3 bases and J by 0 bases, leaving 7 bases between them. Germline V gene lookup returns CDR1 SNHLY and CDR2 FYNNEI. Here the CDR3 reads CASSETRSTDTQYF. For the CDR3, the DNA is TGTGCCAGCAGTGAGACTAGAAGCACAGATACGCAGTATTTT.

In this sample, this clonotype turned up a few times. The rearrangement uses TRBV9 and TRBJ2-1; D may match TRBD1 or TRBD2 (6 bases each). CDR3 length: 16 residues. Trimming pared 0 bases from V and 0 bases from J, leaving 10 bases between. Germline lookup yields CDR1 SGDLS and CDR2 YYNGEE. CDR3: CASSVGGTRSYNEQFF. In DNA, the CDR3 is TGTGCCAGCAGCGTAGGCGGGACACGCTCCTACAATGAGCAGTTCTTC.

The chain joins TRBV20-1 to TRBJ2-1; 11 bases align to TRBD2. This CDR3 spans 16 amino acids. V was clipped by 1 base and J by 5 bases; unmatched bases: 7. CDR1 is DFQATT and CDR2 is SNEGSKA in the germline V gene (reference sequence). The CDR3 loop reads CSARAPGTSGNNEQFF. CDR3 coding DNA: TGCAGTGCTAGAGCCCCTGGGACTAGCGGCAACAATGAGCAGTTCTTC.

CDR3 region: CASSIADSQETQYF. CDR3 DNA sequence: TGTGCCAGTAGTATAGCCGACAGCCAAGAGACCCAGTACTTC. This chain joins TRBV19 and TRBJ2-5; perhaps TRBD1 as D (5 bases). Trimming took off 1 base at V and 1 base at J, with 7 bases between the two ends. The CDR3 is made up of 14 amino acids. Looked up from germline, CDR1 is LNHDA and CDR2 is SQIVND (reference sequence). Complete variable domain (other parts from reference TRBV19 and TRBJ2-5): DGGITQSPKYLFRKEGQNVTLSCEQNLNHDAMYWYRQDPGQGLRLIYYSQIVNDFQKGDIAEGYSVSREKKESFPLTVTSAQKNPTAFYLCASSIADSQETQYFGPGTRLLVL.

J is TRBJ2-7 and V is TRBV12-3 or TRBV12-4; D unresolved. CDR3 length: 15 amino acids. Between the trimmed V and J ends, which lost 3 bases and 4 bases, there was a span of 16 bases. CDR3 DNA sequence: TGTGCCAGCAGTTTTCGATCGGAACTACTTTACGAGCAGTACTTC. It codes for CASSFRSELLYEQYF.

This clonotype has at least ten counts. The chain couples TRBV29-1 to TRBJ1-3; D is uncertain. CDR1 and CDR2 (germline): SQVTM, ANQGSEA. CDR3 length: 13 residues. The V and J ends lost 5 bases and 0 bases respectively, with 8 bases between them. The CDR3 sequence: CSVKDGSGNTIYF. The CDR3 nucleotides are TGCAGCGTTAAGGACGGCTCTGGAAACACCATATATTTT.